This record covers a single TCR beta chain. This sample is part of a study of OX40 agonist ivuxolimab in advanced cancers. The wider study: Aged about 20 to 80 with a mean of 60 years, they were about 78% male.

The CDR3 loop spans 16 amino acids. Germline-derived CDR1 and CDR2 are SGHNT and YYREEE (reference sequence). The ends were cut back, 0 bases at V and 0 bases at J, with 10 bases in the middle. Libraries were prepared by immunoSEQ multiplex PCR; TCRdb keeps only in-frame clonotypes and omits some of them. Found here are over 70,000 clones, roughly nine tenths of them singletons; the top ten hold less than 0.2%. The chain joins TRBV5-4 to TRBJ1-5; D call uncertain. Sequencing used CD4+ or CD8+ T cells sorted from blood, obtained in a trial of the OX40 agonist ivuxolimab. The clonotype comes from an adult with an advanced solid tumor such as melanoma, head and neck, liver or kidney cancer. The CDR3 loop reads CASSLGGPDSNQPQHF. The CDR3 nucleotides read TGTGCCAGCAGCTTGGGAGGGCCGGATAGCAATCAGCCCCAGCATTTT.